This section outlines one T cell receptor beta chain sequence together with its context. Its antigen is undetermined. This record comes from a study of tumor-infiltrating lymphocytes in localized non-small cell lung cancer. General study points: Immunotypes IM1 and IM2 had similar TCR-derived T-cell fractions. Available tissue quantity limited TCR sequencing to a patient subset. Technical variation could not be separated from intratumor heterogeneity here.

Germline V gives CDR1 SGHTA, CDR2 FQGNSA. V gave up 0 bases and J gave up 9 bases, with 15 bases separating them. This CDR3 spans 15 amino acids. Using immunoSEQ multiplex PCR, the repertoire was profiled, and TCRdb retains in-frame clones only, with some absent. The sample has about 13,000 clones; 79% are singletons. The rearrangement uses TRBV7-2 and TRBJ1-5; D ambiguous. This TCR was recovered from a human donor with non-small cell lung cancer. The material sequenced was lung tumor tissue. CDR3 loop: CASSLAIFGGRPQHF. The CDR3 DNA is TGTGCCAGCAGCTTAGCGATATTTGGTGGGCGGCCCCAGCATTTT.